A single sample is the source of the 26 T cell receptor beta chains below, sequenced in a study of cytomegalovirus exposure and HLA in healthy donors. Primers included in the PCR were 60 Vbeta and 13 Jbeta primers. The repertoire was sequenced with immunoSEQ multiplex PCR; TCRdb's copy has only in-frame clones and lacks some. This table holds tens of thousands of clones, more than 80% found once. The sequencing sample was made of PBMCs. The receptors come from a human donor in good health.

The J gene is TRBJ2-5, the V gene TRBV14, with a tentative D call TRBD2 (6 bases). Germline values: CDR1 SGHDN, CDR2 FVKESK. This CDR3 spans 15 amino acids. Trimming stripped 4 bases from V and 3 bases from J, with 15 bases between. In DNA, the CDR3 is TGTGCCAGCAGCCTCTGGGGGGTCGGGAAAGAGACCCAGTACTTC. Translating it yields CASSLWGVGKETQYF.

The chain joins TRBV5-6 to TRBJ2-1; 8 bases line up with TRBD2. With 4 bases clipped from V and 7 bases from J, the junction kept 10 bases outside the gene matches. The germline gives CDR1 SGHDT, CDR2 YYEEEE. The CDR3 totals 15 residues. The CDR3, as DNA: TGTGCCAGCAGCATCACGGGGGGGCCTCGGAATGAGCAGTTCTTC. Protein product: CASSITGGPRNEQFF.

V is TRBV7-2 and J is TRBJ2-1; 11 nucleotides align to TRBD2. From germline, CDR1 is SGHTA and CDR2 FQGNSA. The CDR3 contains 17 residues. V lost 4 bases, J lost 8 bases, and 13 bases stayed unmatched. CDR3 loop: CASSYQLSGGAMDEQFF. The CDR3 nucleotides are TGTGCCAGCAGCTACCAACTTAGCGGGGGGGCGATGGATGAGCAGTTCTTC.

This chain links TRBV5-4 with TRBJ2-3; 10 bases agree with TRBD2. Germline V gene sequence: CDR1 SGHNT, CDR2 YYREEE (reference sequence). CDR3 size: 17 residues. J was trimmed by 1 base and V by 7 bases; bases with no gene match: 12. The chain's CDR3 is CASSAGGPVLGTDTQYF. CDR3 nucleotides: TGTGCCAGCTCAGCGGGGGGGCCGGTGCTAGGCACAGATACGCAGTATTTT.

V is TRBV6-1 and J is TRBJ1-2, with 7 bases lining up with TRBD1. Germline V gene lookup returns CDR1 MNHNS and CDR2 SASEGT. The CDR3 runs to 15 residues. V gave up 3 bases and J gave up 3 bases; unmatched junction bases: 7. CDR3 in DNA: TGTGCCAGCAGTGATGGACAGGTCGTAGACTATGGCTACACCTTC. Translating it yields CASSDGQVVDYGYTF.

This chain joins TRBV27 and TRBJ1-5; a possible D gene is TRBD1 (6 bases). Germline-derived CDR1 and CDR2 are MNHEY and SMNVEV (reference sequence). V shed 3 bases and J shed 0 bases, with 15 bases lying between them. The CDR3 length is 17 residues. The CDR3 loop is CASSFSAQGYSNQPQHF. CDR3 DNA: TGTGCCAGCAGTTTCTCGGCACAGGGATATAGCAATCAGCCCCAGCATTTT.

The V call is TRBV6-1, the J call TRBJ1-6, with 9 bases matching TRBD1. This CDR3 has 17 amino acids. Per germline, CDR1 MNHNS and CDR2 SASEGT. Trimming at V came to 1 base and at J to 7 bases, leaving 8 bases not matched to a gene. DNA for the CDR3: TGTGCCAGCAGTGAAGAGGGGGGGGACAGGGAAAATTCACCCCTCCACTTT. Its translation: CASSEEGGDRENSPLHF.

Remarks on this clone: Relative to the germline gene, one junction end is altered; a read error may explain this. The CDR3 spells CASSREGPNNEQFF. The CDR3 coding sequence is TGTGCTAGCAGCCGGGAGGGACCGAACAATGAGCAGTTCTTC. The chain joins TRBV7-7 to TRBJ2-1; 8 bases are a match to TRBD2. This CDR3 comprises 14 residues. Germline V gene lookup returns CDR1 SSHAT and CDR2 FNYEAQ (reference sequence).

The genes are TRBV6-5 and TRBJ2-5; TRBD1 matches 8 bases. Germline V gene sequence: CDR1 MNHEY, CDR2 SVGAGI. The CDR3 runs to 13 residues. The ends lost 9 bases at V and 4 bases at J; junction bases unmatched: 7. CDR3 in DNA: TGTGCCAGTAACAGGGGGGCCGGAGAGACCCAGTACTTC. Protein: CASNRGAGETQYF.

CDR3 coding DNA: TGTGCCAGCAGTGTTTCAGGGATACAAGAGACCCAGTACTTC. Its translation: CASSVSGIQETQYF. The V gene is TRBV2, the J gene TRBJ2-5; a weak D match, TRBD1 (5 bases). The CDR3 spans 14 residues. V shed 4 bases and J shed 2 bases, with 11 bases lying between them. From germline, CDR1 is SNHLY and CDR2 FYNNEI.

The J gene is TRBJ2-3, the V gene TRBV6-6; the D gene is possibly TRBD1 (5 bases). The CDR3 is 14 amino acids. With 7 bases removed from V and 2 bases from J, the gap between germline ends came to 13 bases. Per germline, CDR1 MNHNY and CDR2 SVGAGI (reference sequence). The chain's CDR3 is CASTLSRVTDTQYF. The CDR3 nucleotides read TGTGCCAGCACCTTAAGCAGGGTCACAGATACGCAGTATTTT.

The CDR3 sequence: CASKSGQGNTEAFF. Here the CDR3 DNA reads TGTGCCAGCAAATCGGGACAGGGGAACACTGAAGCTTTCTTT. The chain recombines TRBV7-2 with TRBJ1-1; TRBD1 agrees at 9 bases. The CDR3 runs 14 residues. After removal of 7 bases from V and 1 base from J, the junction contained 4 bases not matched to a gene. Germline assignment: CDR1 SGHTA and CDR2 FQGNSA.

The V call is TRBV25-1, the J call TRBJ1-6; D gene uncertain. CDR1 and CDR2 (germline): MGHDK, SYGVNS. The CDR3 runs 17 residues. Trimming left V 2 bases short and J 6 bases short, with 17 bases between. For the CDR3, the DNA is TGTGCCAGCAGTGAAAGTGTGGGAGCGGGCCTTAATTCACCCCTCCACTTT. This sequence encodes CASSESVGAGLNSPLHF.

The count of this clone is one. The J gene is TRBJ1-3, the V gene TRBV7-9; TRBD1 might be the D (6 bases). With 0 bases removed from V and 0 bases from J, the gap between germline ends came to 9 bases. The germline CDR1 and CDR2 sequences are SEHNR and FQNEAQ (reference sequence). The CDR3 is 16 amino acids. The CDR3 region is CASSLADSFSGNTIYF. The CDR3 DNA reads TGTGCCAGCAGCTTAGCGGACAGTTTCTCTGGAAACACCATATATTTT. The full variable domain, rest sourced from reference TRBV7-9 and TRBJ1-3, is DTGVSQNPRHKITKRGQNVTFRCDPISEHNRLYWYRQTLGQGPEFLTYFQNEAQLEKSRLLSDRFSAERPKGSFSTLEIQRTEQGDSAMYLCASSLADSFSGNTIYFGEGSWLTVV.

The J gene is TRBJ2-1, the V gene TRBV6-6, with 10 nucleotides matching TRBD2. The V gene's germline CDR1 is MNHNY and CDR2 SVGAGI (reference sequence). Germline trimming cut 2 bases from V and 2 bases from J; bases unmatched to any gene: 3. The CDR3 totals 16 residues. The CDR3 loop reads CASSYPSGGAYNEQFF. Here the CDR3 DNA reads TGTGCCAGCAGTTACCCGAGCGGGGGGGCCTACAATGAGCAGTTCTTC.

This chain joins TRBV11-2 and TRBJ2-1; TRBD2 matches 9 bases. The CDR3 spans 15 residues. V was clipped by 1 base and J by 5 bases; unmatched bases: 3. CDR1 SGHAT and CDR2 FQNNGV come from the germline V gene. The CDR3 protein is CASSLALAGNNEQFF. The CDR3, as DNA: TGTGCCAGCAGCTTAGCCCTAGCGGGGAACAATGAGCAGTTCTTC.

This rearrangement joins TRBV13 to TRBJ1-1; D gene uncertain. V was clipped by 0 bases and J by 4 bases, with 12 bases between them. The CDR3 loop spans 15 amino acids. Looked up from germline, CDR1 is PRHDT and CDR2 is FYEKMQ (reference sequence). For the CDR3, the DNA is TGTGCCAGCAGCTTAGGGGGCGCCATGAGCACTGAAGCTTTCTTT. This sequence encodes CASSLGGAMSTEAFF.

CDR3 protein: CASSSTSFGTQYF. DNA for the CDR3: TGTGCCAGCAGTTCGACTAGCTTTGGGACCCAGTACTTC. The rearrangement joins TRBV7-8 to TRBJ2-5; TRBD2 matches at 7 bases. Germline V gene data show CDR1 as SGHVS and CDR2 as FQNEAQ. J gave up 7 bases and V 6 bases, and 8 bases lay outside the gene matches. This CDR3 contains 13 residues.

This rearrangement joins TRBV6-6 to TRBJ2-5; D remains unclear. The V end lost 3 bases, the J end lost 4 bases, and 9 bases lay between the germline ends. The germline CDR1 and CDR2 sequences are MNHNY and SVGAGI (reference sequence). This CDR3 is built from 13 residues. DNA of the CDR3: TGTGCCAGCAGTTATTCGCCAGGAGAGACCCAGTACTTC. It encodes CASSYSPGETQYF.

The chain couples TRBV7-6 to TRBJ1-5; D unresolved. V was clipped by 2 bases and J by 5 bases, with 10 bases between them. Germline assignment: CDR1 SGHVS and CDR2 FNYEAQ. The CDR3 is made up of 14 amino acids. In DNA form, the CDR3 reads TGTGCCAGCAGCTTAAGCGACTTTGATCAGCCCCAGCATTTT. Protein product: CASSLSDFDQPQHF.

The CDR3 DNA sequence: TGTGCCAGCAGCGTAGGTGGGTGGCAGGCCACTGAAGCTTTCTTT. Amino acids: CASSVGGWQATEAFF. The chain couples TRBV9 to TRBJ1-1; D call uncertain. Germline V gene sequence: CDR1 SGDLS, CDR2 YYNGEE. Trimming took 0 bases from V and 4 from J, leaving 13 bases between them. The CDR3 extends over 15 amino acids.

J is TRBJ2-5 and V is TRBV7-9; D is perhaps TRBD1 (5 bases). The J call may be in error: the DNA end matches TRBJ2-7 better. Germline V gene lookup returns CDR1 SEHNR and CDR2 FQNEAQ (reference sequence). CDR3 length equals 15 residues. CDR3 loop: CASSSGRTLPYEQYF. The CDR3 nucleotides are TGTGCCAGCAGCTCAGGACGGACATTACCCTACGAGCAGTACTTC.

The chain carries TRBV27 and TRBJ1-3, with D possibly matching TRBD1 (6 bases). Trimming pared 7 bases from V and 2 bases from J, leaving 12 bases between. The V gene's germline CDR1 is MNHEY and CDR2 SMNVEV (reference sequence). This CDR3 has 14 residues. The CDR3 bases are TGTGCCAGCATCCCCCAGGGGACTGGAAACACCATATATTTT. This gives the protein CASIPQGTGNTIYF.

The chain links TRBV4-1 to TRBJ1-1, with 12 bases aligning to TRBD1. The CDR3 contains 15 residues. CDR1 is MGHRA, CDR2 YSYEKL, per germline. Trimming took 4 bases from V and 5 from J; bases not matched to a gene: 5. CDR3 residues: CASSPRDRGRTEAFF. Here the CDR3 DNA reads TGCGCCAGCAGCCCTAGGGACAGGGGGCGTACTGAAGCTTTCTTT.

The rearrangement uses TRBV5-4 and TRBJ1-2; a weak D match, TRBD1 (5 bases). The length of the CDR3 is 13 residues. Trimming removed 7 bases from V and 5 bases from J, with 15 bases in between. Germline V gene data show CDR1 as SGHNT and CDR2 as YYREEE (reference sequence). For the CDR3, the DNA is TGTGCCAGCCTGGGGGAGGGCCGATATGGCTACACCTTC. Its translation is CASLGEGRYGYTF.

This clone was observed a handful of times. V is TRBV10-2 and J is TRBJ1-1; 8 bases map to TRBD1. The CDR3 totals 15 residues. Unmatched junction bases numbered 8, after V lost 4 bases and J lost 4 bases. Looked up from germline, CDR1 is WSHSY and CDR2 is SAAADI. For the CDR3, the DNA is TGCGCCAGCAGTGCAGTGACAGGGGAGGGCACTGAAGCTTTCTTT. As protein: CASSAVTGEGTEAFF.